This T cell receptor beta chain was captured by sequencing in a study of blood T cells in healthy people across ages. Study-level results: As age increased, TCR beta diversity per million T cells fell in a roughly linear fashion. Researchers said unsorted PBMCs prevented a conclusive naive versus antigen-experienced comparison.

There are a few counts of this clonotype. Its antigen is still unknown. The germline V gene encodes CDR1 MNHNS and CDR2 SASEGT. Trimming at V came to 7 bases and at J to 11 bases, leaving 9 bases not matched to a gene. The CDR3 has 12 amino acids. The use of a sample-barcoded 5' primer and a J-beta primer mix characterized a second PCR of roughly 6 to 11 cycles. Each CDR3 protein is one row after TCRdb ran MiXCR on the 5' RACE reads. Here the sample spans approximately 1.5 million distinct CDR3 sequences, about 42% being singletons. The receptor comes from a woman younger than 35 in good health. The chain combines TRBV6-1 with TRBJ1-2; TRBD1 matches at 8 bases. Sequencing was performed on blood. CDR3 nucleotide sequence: TGTGCCAGCACCCTGGACAGGGTAGTATACACCTTC. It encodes CASTLDRVVYTF.